Below, 17 T cell receptor beta chains from the same sample are listed, as sequenced in a study of cytomegalovirus exposure and HLA in healthy donors. The PCR had 60 Vbeta and 13 Jbeta primers. The method was immunoSEQ multiplex PCR; TCRdb's version includes in-frame clones alone and lacks a portion of them. Of 150,000 to 200,000 clones in the sample, around 82% were seen once. Sequencing was carried out using PBMCs. Receptor source: a man in his forties or fifties in good health and CMV-seropositive.

The V gene is TRBV16, the J gene TRBJ1-2; D call uncertain. Trimming removed 3 bases at V and 3 bases at J, with 5 bases between. The CDR3 loop spans 12 amino acids. CDR1 is KGHSY, CDR2 FQNENV, per germline. The CDR3 coding sequence is TGTGCCAGCAGCCACCTCTACTATGGCTACACCTTC. Its protein is CASSHLYYGYTF.

This clone was detected many times. In the same sample, other DNA sequences code for this CDR3. The chain uses TRBV29-1 and TRBJ2-1; a weak D match, TRBD1 (5 bases). V was shortened by 6 bases and J by 0 bases, with 12 bases between the two germline ends. The CDR3 loop spans 14 amino acids. Germline V gene data show CDR1 as SQVTM and CDR2 as ANQGSEA. In DNA form, the CDR3 reads TGCAGCGTCGAGCGAGACAGCTCCTACAATGAGCAGTTCTTC. This codes for CSVERDSSYNEQFF.

The chain joins TRBV18 to TRBJ1-5; D is possibly TRBD1 (5 bases). The CDR3 has 14 residues. The germline V and J ends were trimmed by 9 bases and 7 bases, with 19 bases remaining between them. CDR1 is KGHSH, CDR2 LQKENI, per germline. This chain's CDR3 is CASSREGPLQPQHF. CDR3 DNA: TGTGCCAGTTCCAGGGAAGGTCCCCTCCAGCCCCAGCATTTT.

This clone was recorded only once. This chain connects TRBV4-3 to TRBJ1-1, with TRBD1 as a possible D gene (6 bases). The germline CDR1 and CDR2 sequences are LGHNA and YSLEER. This CDR3 spans 15 amino acids. V dropped 7 bases and J dropped 1 base, with 16 bases sitting between them. The CDR3 nucleotides read TGCGCCAGCACAGAGACCGGGACATCGAACACTGAAGCTTTCTTT. It translates to CASTETGTSNTEAFF.

CDR3 region: CASSPGGDLREQFF. CDR3 DNA sequence: TGTGCCAGCAGCCCGGGCGGGGATCTTCGTGAGCAGTTCTTC. The V gene is TRBV7-2, the J gene TRBJ2-1; D is perhaps TRBD2 (6 bases). The CDR3 has 14 amino acids. V lost 5 bases to trimming and J lost 9 bases, with 17 bases between them. Germline values: CDR1 SGHTA, CDR2 FQGNSA.

This chain connects TRBV5-1 to TRBJ1-1; D is ambiguous. CDR1 SGHRS and CDR2 YFSETQ come from the germline V gene. The CDR3 runs 13 residues. Trimming shortened V by 0 bases and J by 8 bases, and 11 bases separated the two germline ends. CDR3 amino acids: CASSLEGGIEAFF. The CDR3 DNA reads as TGCGCCAGCAGCTTGGAGGGAGGTATCGAAGCTTTCTTT.

Worth noting for this clone: The same CDR3 is also encoded by other DNA sequences in this sample. This chain joins TRBV6-5 and TRBJ1-2; 7 positions agree with TRBD1. This CDR3 is 14 amino acids long. V was pared by 2 bases and J by 1 base, with 1 base of the junction left unmatched. Germline V gene lookup returns CDR1 MNHEY and CDR2 SVGAGI. CDR3 amino acids: CASSYGTDNYGYTF. The CDR3 nucleotides read TGTGCCAGCAGTTACGGGACAGATAACTATGGCTACACCTTC.

The V call is TRBV4-1, the J call TRBJ2-1; perhaps TRBD2 as D (6 bases). V was trimmed by 1 base and J by 0 bases, leaving 13 bases between them. CDR1 and CDR2 (germline): MGHRA, YSYEKL. This CDR3 comprises 17 residues. The CDR3 loop reads CASSQALTSLSYNEQFF. CDR3 DNA sequence: TGCGCCAGCAGCCAAGCCTTGACTAGTCTCTCCTACAATGAGCAGTTCTTC.

The gene calls are TRBV7-9 and TRBJ2-2; a possible D gene is TRBD2 (6 bases). The V end lost 4 bases, the J end lost 0 bases, and 9 bases lay between the germline ends. This CDR3 is built from 15 residues. The germline V gene has CDR1 SEHNR and CDR2 FQNEAQ (reference sequence). The CDR3 is CASSSGEPNTGELFF. The CDR3 DNA is TGTGCCAGCAGCTCGGGGGAGCCGAACACCGGGGAGCTGTTTTTT.

This clone was recorded a few times. The chain combines TRBV28 with TRBJ2-7; TRBD1 is a possible D gene (6 bases). This CDR3 comprises 16 residues. Germline V gives CDR1 MDHEN, CDR2 SYDVKM. V was cut by 5 bases and J by 1 base, with 18 bases left in between. CDR3 in amino acids: CASSPIPGQMSYEQYF. The DNA for the CDR3 is TGTGCCAGCAGTCCCATCCCGGGACAAATGTCCTACGAGCAGTACTTC.

The V and J genes are TRBV10-3 and TRBJ2-3, with D possibly TRBD1 on 6 matching bases. The CDR3 spans 11 residues. Trimming removed 6 bases from V and 9 bases from J, with 10 bases in between. CDR1 and CDR2 (germline): ENHRY, SYGVKD. CDR3 region: CAIRDSQTQYF. In DNA, the CDR3 is TGTGCCATCAGGGACAGTCAAACGCAGTATTTT.

The chain has TRBV13 and TRBJ2-7; 9 nucleotides match TRBD2. CDR3 length: 18 amino acids. Germline CDR1 is PRHDT and CDR2 is FYEKMQ (reference sequence). Germline trimming cut 3 bases from V and 7 bases from J; bases unmatched to any gene: 19. CDR3 coding DNA: TGTGCCAGCAGCTTGCGTCCCCAAATAGCGGGAGCAACGCGAGAGCAGTACTTC. As protein: CASSLRPQIAGATREQYF.

The chain uses TRBV7-6 and TRBJ2-2, with D unclear. Germline loops: CDR1 SGHVS, CDR2 FNYEAQ. V was trimmed by 10 bases and J by 0 bases, leaving 12 bases between them. The CDR3 contains 14 residues. Written as DNA, the CDR3 is TGTGCCACCAGACTTATCGCGAACACCGGGGAGCTGTTTTTT. Translating gives CATRLIANTGELFF.

The chain carries TRBV15 and TRBJ2-3, with a possible D match to TRBD2 (7 bases). The CDR3 loop spans 16 amino acids. From germline, CDR1 is LNHNV and CDR2 YYDKDF (reference sequence). Trimming stripped 6 bases from V and 3 bases from J, with 19 bases between. The CDR3 reads CATSRGRGVVTDTQYF. CDR3 coding DNA: TGTGCCACCAGTCGGGGGAGGGGGGTAGTGACAGATACGCAGTATTTT.

The V gene is TRBV29-1, the J gene TRBJ2-3, with 15 bases fitting TRBD2. This CDR3 has 15 amino acids. Germline V gives CDR1 SQVTM, CDR2 ANQGSEA. The V and J ends lost 6 bases and 5 bases, in that order; junction bases with no gene match: 6. The CDR3 DNA reads TGCAGCGTCACGGGGACTAGCGGGGGGAAAGATACGCAGTATTTT. As protein: CSVTGTSGGKDTQYF.

V gene TRBV29-1 combines with J gene TRBJ2-3; 12 positions match TRBD2. The V segment lost 3 bases and the J segment 3 bases; nucleotides outside the gene matches: 7. The V gene's germline CDR1 is SQVTM and CDR2 ANQGSEA. The CDR3 totals 16 residues. CDR3 nucleotide sequence: TGCAGCGTTGAGACTAGCGGGGGCACCGGGACAGATACGCAGTATTTT. This gives the protein CSVETSGGTGTDTQYF.

V gene TRBV29-1 combines with J gene TRBJ2-1, with TRBD1 identical over 7 bases. V was clipped by 0 bases and J by 0 bases; unmatched bases: 5. Germline CDR1 and CDR2: SQVTM and ANQGSEA. The CDR3 covers 16 residues. CDR3 in amino acids: CSVEDPNRGSYNEQFF. DNA for the CDR3: TGCAGCGTTGAAGATCCAAACAGGGGCTCCTACAATGAGCAGTTCTTC.